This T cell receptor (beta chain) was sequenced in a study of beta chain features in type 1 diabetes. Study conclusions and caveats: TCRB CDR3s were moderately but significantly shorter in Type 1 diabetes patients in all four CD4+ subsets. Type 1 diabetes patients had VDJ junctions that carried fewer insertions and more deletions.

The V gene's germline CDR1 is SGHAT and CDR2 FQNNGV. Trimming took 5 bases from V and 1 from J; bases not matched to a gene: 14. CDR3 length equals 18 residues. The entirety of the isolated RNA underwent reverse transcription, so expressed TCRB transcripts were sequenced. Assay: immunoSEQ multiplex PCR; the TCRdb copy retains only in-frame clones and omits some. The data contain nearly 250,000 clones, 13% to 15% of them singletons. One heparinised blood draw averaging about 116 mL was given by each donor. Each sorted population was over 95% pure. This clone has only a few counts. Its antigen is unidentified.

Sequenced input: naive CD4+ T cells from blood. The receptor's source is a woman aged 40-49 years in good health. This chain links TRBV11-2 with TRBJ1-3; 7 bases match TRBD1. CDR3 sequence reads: CASSRTPGTVGSGNTIYF. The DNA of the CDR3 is TGTGCCAGCAGCCGGACTCCAGGGACAGTTGGATCTGGAAACACCATATATTTT.